The rows below give T cell receptor beta chains drawn from one sample of a study of T-cell reconstitution after alpha-beta-depleted transplantation in children. In TCRdb, the PCR reads were re-called with MiXCR into one record per CDR3 protein. The sample carries 280,000 or so distinct CDR3 sequences, about 9.9% recorded once. This specimen consisted of peripheral blood, obtained 180 days after TCRalphabeta/CD19-depleted stem cell transplant. The source of these receptors is a male patient aged 2-10 years who had a stem cell transplant for chronic granulomatous disease, so the T cells may come from the graft donor. Both conserved end residues are part of each CDR3. The order of the fields is J gene, V gene, clone size, D gene, CDR3 protein, CDR3 DNA. D genes are given only for firm matches. Not every row has a clone size; where given, it reads once, few, many or a size class.

TRBJ1-6,TRBV28,many,NA,CASSLRDGSSSPLHF,TGTGCCAGCAGTCTACGGGACGGTAGTAGCTCACCCCTCCACTTT
TRBJ2-2,TRBV3-1,NA,TRBD2,CAISLLPGLAVFGTGELFF,TGTGCCATCTCTCTCCTCCCCGGACTAGCGGTGTTTGGCACCGGGGAGCTGTTTTTT
TRBJ2-1,TRBV7-9,NA,TRBD1,CASSFGTGGWRSYNEQFF,TGTGCCAGCAGCTTCGGGACAGGGGGCTGGCGGAGTTACAATGAGCAGTTCTTC
TRBJ1-4,TRBV4-1,many,NA,CASSQSGGREKLFF,TGCGCCAGCAGCCAAAGCGGGGGTCGTGAAAAACTGTTTTTT
TRBJ1-5,TRBV4-1,medium-sized,NA,CASSQDAGRCFQPQHF,TGCGCCAGCAGCCAAGATGCGGGAAGGTGTTTTCAGCCCCAGCATTTT
TRBJ2-7,TRBV5-1,many,NA,CASSYVTAPYEQYF,TGCGCCAGCAGCTACGTGACGGCACCCTACGAGCAGTACTTC
TRBJ2-2,TRBV7-3,once,NA,CASSLTFAAGELFF,TGCGCCAGCAGCTTAACATTTGCGGCCGGGGAGCTGTTTTTT
TRBJ1-6,TRBV2,many,TRBD1,CASTGYFGQGGSPLHF,TGTGCCAGCACCGGCTACTTCGGGCAGGGGGGGTCACCCCTCCACTTT
TRBJ2-4,TRBV19,few,NA,CASSIGQGGAKNIQYF,TGTGCCAGTAGTATAGGTCAGGGTGGAGCCAAAAACATTCAGTACTTC
TRBJ1-4,TRBV7-6,many,TRBD1,CASSKRQGSTEKLFF,TGTGCCAGCAGCAAACGACAGGGAAGTACAGAAAAACTGTTTTTT
TRBJ2-1,TRBV6-5,NA,NA,CASSYGIPGSSYNEQFF,TGTGCCAGCAGTTACGGGATTCCAGGAAGCTCCTACAATGAGCAGTTCTTC
TRBJ2-7,TRBV7-3,many,NA,CASRTGKGEQYF,TGTGCCAGCCGTACAGGGAAAGGTGAGCAGTACTTC
TRBJ2-1,TRBV20-1,many,NA,CRVTPGTAAPEQFF,TGCAGGGTCACCCCCGGGACGGCGGCCCCGGAGCAGTTCTTC
TRBJ2-2,TRBV29-1,many,NA,CSVEAASVATGELFF,TGCAGCGTTGAAGCGGCTAGCGTTGCCACCGGGGAGCTGTTTTTT
TRBJ2-7,TRBV20-1,many,TRBD2,CSARGLAGLQYF,TGCAGTGCCCGGGGACTAGCGGGATTGCAGTACTTC
TRBJ1-6,TRBV5-1,many,NA,CASSLAGQNRSPLHF,TGCGCCAGCAGCTTGGCCGGGCAAAACCGCTCACCCCTCCACTTT
TRBJ2-7,TRBV29-1,many,TRBD1,CSVEKRTGSAYEQYF,TGCAGCGTTGAGAAACGGACAGGTTCCGCCTACGAGCAGTACTTC
TRBJ1-2,TRBV4-2,few,NA,CASSQETGDPNYGYTF,TGTGCCAGCAGCCAAGAAACGGGGGACCCTAACTATGGCTACACCTTC
TRBJ2-1,TRBV29-1,many,NA,CSVDGVVLEQFF,TGCAGCGTTGACGGGGTTGTCCTTGAGCAGTTCTTC
TRBJ2-3,TRBV20-1,many,NA,CSALTSQGTDTQYF,TGCAGTGCACTGACTAGTCAAGGCACAGATACGCAGTATTTT
TRBJ2-5,TRBV12-3/TRBV12-4,many,NA,CASRLLQAQETQYF,TGTGCCAGCAGACTCCTACAGGCCCAAGAGACCCAGTACTTC
TRBJ2-3,TRBV6-6,many,NA,CASCVYSTDTQYF,TGTGCCAGCTGTGTCTATAGCACAGATACGCAGTATTTT
TRBJ2-4,TRBV29-1,many,TRBD2,CSVAGLGIENIQYF,TGCAGCGTGGCGGGACTAGGGATCGAGAACATTCAGTACTTC
TRBJ2-3,TRBV6-1,many,NA,CASRRGWGQVPDTQYF,TGTGCCAGCAGGAGGGGTTGGGGCCAAGTTCCAGATACGCAGTATTTT
TRBJ1-2,TRBV20-1,many,NA,CSANRQGTRGYTF,TGCAGTGCTAACCGTCAGGGGACGAGGGGCTACACCTTC
TRBJ2-4,TRBV19,NA,NA,CASSLMGQSWNIQYF,TGTGCCAGTAGTCTAATGGGCCAGTCTTGGAACATTCAGTACTTC
TRBJ2-7,TRBV5-1,many,TRBD2,CASSFSAGGPYEQYF,TGCGCCAGCAGCTTTTCTGCGGGGGGGCCTTACGAGCAGTACTTC
TRBJ1-5,TRBV20-1,many,TRBD1,CSARDPRQGRGSNQPQHF,TGCAGTGCTAGAGATCCCCGACAGGGGAGGGGGTCCAATCAGCCCCAGCATTTT
TRBJ2-1,TRBV9,many,NA,CASSVGGKRDNNEQFF,TGTGCCAGCAGCGTAGGAGGGAAACGGGACAACAATGAGCAGTTCTTC
TRBJ2-2,TRBV5-1,many,NA,CASSREPTGRLNTGELFF,TGCGCCAGCAGCCGGGAACCGACAGGCCGATTGAACACCGGGGAGCTGTTTTTT
TRBJ2-7,TRBV18,few,NA,CASSRGAKTYEQYF,TGTGCCAGCTCACGGGGGGCAAAGACCTACGAGCAGTACTTC
TRBJ1-5,TRBV11-2,many,NA,CASSLESRAWGSNQPQHF,TGTGCCAGCAGCTTAGAGTCAAGGGCATGGGGGAGCAATCAGCCCCAGCATTTT
TRBJ2-2,TRBV7-7,many,TRBD2,CASSRGLAGTGELFF,TGTGCCAGCAGCAGGGGACTAGCGGGGACCGGGGAGCTGTTTTTT
TRBJ2-7,TRBV12-3/TRBV12-4,many,NA,CASSLAPAGHRAYEQYF,TGTGCCAGCAGTTTAGCCCCGGCGGGCCACAGGGCATACGAGCAGTACTTC
TRBJ2-2,TRBV4-1,many,NA,CASSQDGGLGTGELFF,TGCGCCAGCAGCCAAGACGGGGGATTAGGCACCGGGGAGCTGTTTTTT
TRBJ2-3,TRBV24-1,NA,NA,CATSDLKWGPTQYF,TGTGCCACCAGTGATTTGAAGTGGGGTCCTACGCAGTATTTT